The 16 T cell receptor beta chains listed next were all sequenced from one sample in a study of blood T cell repertoires in COVID-19. Produced via immunoSEQ multiplex PCR; TCRdb's table is partial and in-frame only. The profile shows about 180,000 clones, roughly nine tenths of them singletons. The sample comprised peripheral blood. These receptors were collected from a man between 18 and 29 years old who had recovered from COVID-19.

J is TRBJ2-1 and V is TRBV12-3 or TRBV12-4; D gene ambiguous. The CDR3 has 11 amino acids. V lost 5 bases, J lost 8 bases, and 7 bases lay in between. The CDR3 bases are TGTGCCAGCAGTCCCTCGTATGAGCAGTTCTTC. As protein: CASSPSYEQFF.

The V call is TRBV28, the J call TRBJ1-5; D is ambiguous. CDR1 is MDHEN and CDR2 is SYDVKM in the germline V gene. CDR3 length: 14 residues. V was cut by 8 bases and J by 3 bases, with 14 bases left in between. DNA for the CDR3: TGTGCCAGCTACCAGCCCGGGTACAATCAGCCCCAGCATTTT. This gives the protein CASYQPGYNQPQHF.

This sequence joins TRBV5-6 and TRBJ2-5; TRBD1 matches at 8 bases. Looked up from germline, CDR1 is SGHDT and CDR2 is YYEEEE. The CDR3 has 14 amino acids. V trimming: 4 bases; J trimming: 5 bases; junction bases outside the gene matches: 7. The CDR3 DNA reads as TGTGCCAGCAGCACGGACAGGGCGGGGGAGACCCAGTACTTC. Translated: CASSTDRAGETQYF.

This chain uses TRBV30 with TRBJ2-1, with D possibly TRBD1 on 5 matching bases. V was pared by 4 bases and J by 9 bases, with 13 bases between. The germline gives CDR1 GTSNPN, CDR2 SVGIG (reference sequence). This CDR3 spans 12 amino acids. The CDR3 sequence is CAWKVGVGEQFF. Here the CDR3 DNA reads TGTGCCTGGAAAGTAGGGGTCGGTGAGCAGTTCTTC.

The chain carries TRBV4-3 and TRBJ1-1; weak D call: TRBD1 (6 bases). The CDR3 runs to 14 residues. V was cut by 3 bases and J by 3 bases, with 11 bases left in between. Germline CDR1 is LGHNA and CDR2 is YSLEER. Here the CDR3 DNA reads TGCGCCAGCAGCCAGACAGGACCCTACACTGAAGCTTTCTTT. Its translation: CASSQTGPYTEAFF.

This clone was observed a few times. The rearrangement joins TRBV20-1 to TRBJ2-1; a weak D match, TRBD2 (7 bases). There are 18 residues in the CDR3. The germline gives CDR1 DFQATT, CDR2 SNEGSKA (reference sequence). Trimming cost V 6 bases and J 12 bases, with 36 bases left between them. In nucleotides, the CDR3 is TGCAGTGCCAGTGGGGGGGGCGTTAGTTCTACAAGAGGCGGCCCGCAGTTCTTC. Its translation: CSASGGGVSSTRGGPQFF.

This clone was counted a single time. The genes are TRBV12-5 and TRBJ1-4; D is ambiguous. In germline, CDR1 is LGHNT, CDR2 FRNRAP. V lost 3 bases to trimming and J lost 7 bases, with 15 bases between them. The CDR3 spans 15 residues. In DNA, the CDR3 is TGTGCTAGTGGTTTTATGACTCATCGGGGTGAAAAACTGTTTTTT. Amino acid sequence: CASGFMTHRGEKLFF.

The gene calls are TRBV6-5 and TRBJ1-5; D is uncertain. V gave up 6 bases and J gave up 7 bases, with 16 bases separating them. The CDR3 is 14 amino acids. Germline V gene data show CDR1 as MNHEY and CDR2 as SVGAGI. CDR3 in DNA: TGTGCCAGCAGCAAGGTAGAGGTAGGCCAGCCCCAGCATTTT. It is translated as CASSKVEVGQPQHF.

The chain uses TRBV18 and TRBJ1-3; no clear D gene. Germline CDR1 is KGHSH and CDR2 is LQKENI. This CDR3 comprises 20 residues. V was shortened by 0 bases and J by 0 bases, with 21 bases between the two germline ends. The CDR3 sequence is CASSPPNWEKGRSSGNTIYF. CDR3 bases: TGTGCCAGCTCACCACCTAACTGGGAGAAGGGCAGGAGCTCTGGAAACACCATATATTTT.

This chain links TRBV27 with TRBJ2-3; D remains ambiguous. This CDR3 region has 16 residues. V lost 5 bases, J lost 0 bases, and 15 bases lay in between. Germline CDR1 reads MNHEY; CDR2 reads SMNVEV (reference sequence). CDR3 DNA sequence: TGTGCCAGCAGTCTCAACCCCCAGCGAAGCACAGATACGCAGTATTTT. This codes for CASSLNPQRSTDTQYF.

The chain uses TRBV4-1 and TRBJ2-1, with 7 bases aligning to TRBD1. The CDR3 spans 16 residues. V lost 1 base to trimming and J lost 1 base; unmatched junction nucleotides: 4. Per the germline V gene, CDR1 is MGHRA and CDR2 is YSYEKL. This CDR3 is CASSQAAGGSYNEQFF. DNA for the CDR3: TGCGCCAGCAGCCAAGCTGCAGGGGGTTCCTACAATGAGCAGTTCTTC.

The chain carries TRBV4-3 and TRBJ2-7; D might be TRBD1 (6 bases). This CDR3 region has 15 residues. From germline, CDR1 is LGHNA and CDR2 YSLEER. Between the trimmed V and J ends, which lost 4 bases and 2 bases, there was a span of 15 bases. The CDR3 DNA is TGCGCCAGCAGCCCCTATGGACAGCTACCCTACGAGCAGTACTTC. This sequence encodes CASSPYGQLPYEQYF.

V usage is TRBV3-1 (or the pseudogene TRBV3-2) and J usage is TRBJ2-1; TRBD2 aligns across 11 bases. CDR1 and CDR2 (germline): LGHDT, YNNKEL (reference sequence). After removal of 6 bases from V and 5 bases from J, the junction contained 3 bases not matched to a gene. This CDR3 is 14 amino acids long. The CDR3 here is CASSLAGGDNEQFF. The CDR3 DNA reads TGTGCCAGCAGTCTAGCGGGAGGAGACAATGAGCAGTTCTTC.

J is TRBJ2-1 and V is TRBV6-6; D might be TRBD2 (6 bases). The CDR3 sequence is 15 residues long. Looked up from germline, CDR1 is MNHNY and CDR2 is SVGAGI (reference sequence). V was pared by 4 bases and J by 6 bases, with 16 bases between. The chain's CDR3 is CASSSPGTGANEQFF. The CDR3 nucleotides are TGTGCCAGCAGTTCCCCCGGGACTGGAGCCAATGAGCAGTTCTTC.

This clone was recorded once. The CDR3 region is CASSYSNRFSGNTIYF. CDR3 nucleotides: TGTGCCAGCAGTTACTCGAATCGGTTCTCTGGAAACACCATATATTTT. The chain links TRBV6-5 to TRBJ1-3; D is undetermined. CDR3 length equals 16 residues. Trimming cost V 0 bases and J 0 bases, with 9 bases left between them. Germline V gives CDR1 MNHEY, CDR2 SVGAGI.

This chain links TRBV6-5 with TRBJ1-1; possible D gene TRBD1, 5 bases. Germline V gives CDR1 MNHEY, CDR2 SVGAGI. The V end was cut by 2 bases, the J end by 4 bases, with 11 bases between. This CDR3 has 14 amino acids. CDR3 protein: CASSYRGVGTEAFF. The CDR3 DNA sequence: TGTGCCAGCAGTTACCGGGGGGTCGGCACTGAAGCTTTCTTT.